This T cell receptor (beta chain) comes out of a study of T cell responses to AZD1222 COVID-19 vaccine. Trimming shortened V by 4 bases and J by 2 bases, and 13 bases separated the two germline ends. Germline V gene lookup returns CDR1 LNHDA and CDR2 SQIVND (reference sequence). This CDR3 contains 15 residues. Overall study results and limits: After the peak T cell response, and only then, were repertoires sampled. Spike-wide vaccine-associated CD4 TCRs dominated at 160-218 and 743-854.

About this clone itself: What it recognizes is unknown.

Using immunoSEQ multiplex PCR, the repertoire was profiled, and TCRdb retains in-frame clones only, with some absent. The repertoire consists of some 150,000 clones, with about 90% occurring once and the leading ten covering about 3%. V is TRBV19 and J is TRBJ2-3, with D possibly being TRBD1 (6 bases). This sequence was found in an adult in good health. The sample in question was peripheral blood, obtained on day 0 of AZD1222 vaccination. The CDR3 DNA follows: TGTGCCAGTAGTAAACAGGGCCGAGCCACAGATACGCAGTATTTT. This gives the protein CASSKQGRATDTQYF.